A selection of T cell receptor beta chains follows, all from one sample in a study of T-cell reconstitution after alpha-beta-depleted transplantation in children. Each CDR3 protein is one row after TCRdb ran MiXCR on the PCR reads. The sample records 700,000 to 950,000 distinct CDR3 sequences, under 20% being singletons. The sample in question was PBMCs, mostly from graft donor cells, obtained 360 days after TCRalphabeta/CD19-depleted stem cell transplant. These TCRs come from a male patient under 18 who had a stem cell transplant for acute lymphoblastic leukemia, so the T cells may come from the graft donor. The CDR3 runs from the conserved cysteine through the conserved F or W. The D gene is left open where the match is weak. Not every row has a clone size; where given, it reads once, few, many or a size class.

CDR3nt	CDR3aa	abundance	v_gene	j_gene	d_gene
TGTGCCAGCAGCCGGCGGGGCAGGGGGAGGTACGACGAGCAGTACTTC	CASSRRGRGRYDEQYF	.	TRBV14	TRBJ2-7	.
TGTGCCAGCAGCTTAGAGCCGATAGCTAACTATGGCTACACCTTC	CASSLEPIANYGYTF	few	TRBV11-2	TRBJ1-2	.
TGTGCCACCAGTGATCCTCTAGCGCACTCCTACAATGAGCAGTTCTTC	CATSDPLAHSYNEQFF	.	TRBV24-1	TRBJ2-1	.
TGCAGCGTTGTCGGGAGTGCGGGCTACAATGAGCAGTTCTTC	CSVVGSAGYNEQFF	few	TRBV29-1	TRBJ2-1	.
TGTGCCAGCAGCCAAGATAGAGTCGGGCACCGCGGCGGGACCCAGTACTTC	CASSQDRVGHRGGTQYF	few	TRBV4-2	TRBJ2-5	.
TGTGCCAGCAGCGTAGTGGGCAGCAACTATGGCTACACCTTC	CASSVVGSNYGYTF	few	TRBV9	TRBJ1-2	.
TGTGCCAGCAGTTTGGGGACAGGGTTAGCTAGCGGGAGCCTGTACGAGCAGTACTTC	CASSLGTGLASGSLYEQYF	.	TRBV12-3/TRBV12-4	TRBJ2-7	.
TGCAGTGCTAGTCCCCCCCAGGGACTAGCGGCCAGGGAGCTGTTTTTT	CSASPPQGLAARELFF	few	TRBV20-1	TRBJ2-2	TRBD2
TGCGCCAGCGACCGGGACAGGGGGAGTGGTGAAGCTTTCTTT	CASDRDRGSGEAFF	few	TRBV5-1	TRBJ1-1	TRBD1
TGTGCCATCAGTGGGTCAGGGGTCGGGGCCAACGTCCTGACTTTC	CAISGSGVGANVLTF	few	TRBV10-3	TRBJ2-6	.
TGCAGTGCTAGAACGAAACGGGGCTTTCGAGGAGGGGGAAGTTCCTTC	CSARTKRGFRGGGSSF	few	TRBV20-1	TRBJ2-7	.
TGTGCCAGCAGCCTTGGGCGGGAGGACCAAGAGACCCAGTACTTC	CASSLGREDQETQYF	.	TRBV4-2	TRBJ2-5	TRBD2
TGCAGCGTTGATCTAGCGGATACCCAAGAGACCCAGTACTTC	CSVDLADTQETQYF	many	TRBV29-1	TRBJ2-5	TRBD2
TGCGCCAGCAGCTTGGAGGGACAGCCCTACGAGCAGTACTTC	CASSLEGQPYEQYF	.	TRBV5-1	TRBJ2-7	TRBD1
TGCAGTGCTAGAGTAGCGGGAATTGTGACAGATACGCAGTATTTT	CSARVAGIVTDTQYF	.	TRBV20-1	TRBJ2-3	TRBD2
TGCAGCGTTGAAGACCCCGACAGGGGGCCATTCTCCTACGAGCAGTACTTC	CSVEDPDRGPFSYEQYF	.	TRBV29-1	TRBJ2-7	TRBD1
TGTGCCAGCAGCCAGGGGGCTCAGCCCCAGCATTTT	CASSQGAQPQHF	few	TRBV3-1	TRBJ1-5	.
TGTGCCAGCAGCGTGGTTTCGGTGGTCCGGGAGCTGTTTTTT	CASSVVSVVRELFF	.	TRBV9	TRBJ2-2	.
TGCGCCAGCAGCTTGGATGGGACACCATACGAGCAGTACTTC	CASSLDGTPYEQYF	.	TRBV5-1	TRBJ2-7	.
TGTGCCAGCAGAGGTCCGGGACTGGTCTACAATGAGCAGTTCTTC	CASRGPGLVYNEQFF	once	TRBV7-2	TRBJ2-1	.
TGTGCCAGCAGTTTATGGGTATTTAGGGGCCGGTTCGGCACTGAAGCTTTCTTT	CASSLWVFRGRFGTEAFF	.	TRBV28	TRBJ1-1	.
TGCAGCGTTGAAGGGTCGGGGGCCAACGAGCAGTACTTC	CSVEGSGANEQYF	.	TRBV29-1	TRBJ2-7	.
TGTGCCAGCAGCTTGTGGGACCGGACCAATCAGCCCCAGCATTTT	CASSLWDRTNQPQHF	.	TRBV5-6	TRBJ1-5	.
TGTGCCAGCAGTTTACAGGGAAGTACGCAGTATTTT	CASSLQGSTQYF	few	TRBV27	TRBJ2-3	.
TGTGCCAGCAGCTTTAGAGGGGCCCCCCTCTCCTACGAGCAGTACTTC	CASSFRGAPLSYEQYF	.	TRBV7-8	TRBJ2-7	.
TGTGCCAGCAGCTCTACTTCCCCCTACGAGCAGTACTTC	CASSSTSPYEQYF	few	TRBV11-2	TRBJ2-7	.
TGTGCCAGTAGTCCGGGGACAGCCTCAGAGACCCAGTACTTC	CASSPGTASETQYF	.	TRBV19	TRBJ2-5	TRBD1
TGTGCCAGCAGTTTAGCCTGGACGGGACCCTACGAGCAGTACTTC	CASSLAWTGPYEQYF	few	TRBV12-3/TRBV12-4	TRBJ2-7	.
TGTGCCAGCAGTTTGGGGTATGACAGCTACAATGAGCAGTTCTTC	CASSLGYDSYNEQFF	few	TRBV5-6	TRBJ2-1	.
TGCGCCAGCAGACTAGTCGCCGGGGGCCGTGGGGAAAAACTGTTTTTT	CASRLVAGGRGEKLFF	.	TRBV4-1	TRBJ1-4	.
TGTGCCAGCAGCTCGCGGGCGGGAGGCCACGAGCAGTACTTC	CASSSRAGGHEQYF	.	TRBV7-9	TRBJ2-7	TRBD2
TGCGCCAGCAGCCGGGGACTAGAATTTTGGACCAAAGAGACCCAGTACTTC	CASSRGLEFWTKETQYF	few	TRBV5-1	TRBJ2-5	TRBD2
TGCAGCGTTGTGGTTCTGACAGACCCACTCTATGGCTACACCTTC	CSVVVLTDPLYGYTF	.	TRBV29-1	TRBJ1-2	.
TGCGCCAGCAGGGGGACAGGAACCGCCCAAGAGACCCAGTACTTC	CASRGTGTAQETQYF	.	TRBV10-2	TRBJ2-5	TRBD1
TGCGCCAGCAGCTTGGATGGGGCCCCCAGCTACGAGCAGTACTTC	CASSLDGAPSYEQYF	many	TRBV5-1	TRBJ2-7	.
TGTGCCAGCAGCTTAGCGCGGTCTAGCGGGATGTGGCCCGGGGAGCTGTTTTTT	CASSLARSSGMWPGELFF	.	TRBV11-1	TRBJ2-2	TRBD2
TGTGCCAGCAGCTTAAGTCTCCACGAGCAGTACTTC	CASSLSLHEQYF	.	TRBV7-2	TRBJ2-7	.
TGCAGCGCCCAATGGACTGAAGCTTTCTTT	CSAQWTEAFF	few	TRBV29-1	TRBJ1-1	.
TGCAGCGTAAATATGATGTCCAGGGGGACCTACGAGCAGTACTTC	CSVNMMSRGTYEQYF	.	TRBV29-1	TRBJ2-7	TRBD1
TGTGCCACCGGGGGCGGGTACACCGGGGAGCTGTTTTTT	CATGGGYTGELFF	few	TRBV15	TRBJ2-2	.
TGCGCCAGCAGCCCTCAGCCTACTAGCGGCACAGATACGCAGTATTTT	CASSPQPTSGTDTQYF	many	TRBV4-1	TRBJ2-3	TRBD2
TGTGCCAGCAGCTCCAATAGCGGGAGTGACCTCTACAATGAGCAGTTCTTC	CASSSNSGSDLYNEQFF	.	TRBV7-7	TRBJ2-1	TRBD2
TGCAGTGCTTTAGCCGGACTAGCGGGAGAGGACACCGGGGAGCTGTTTTTT	CSALAGLAGEDTGELFF	few	TRBV20-1	TRBJ2-2	TRBD2
TGTGCCAGCATCAGCGGGAGAGGCGAGCAGTACTTC	CASISGRGEQYF	few	TRBV21-1	TRBJ2-7	.
TGCAGCGTTGAGTTGTTTGGGAGGGACTACCTCTACGAGCAGTACTTC	CSVELFGRDYLYEQYF	.	TRBV29-1	TRBJ2-7	TRBD2
TGTGCCAGCAGCAAAACTAGACAGCAAGAGACCCAGTACTTC	CASSKTRQQETQYF	few	TRBV7-9	TRBJ2-5	.
TGCAGCGCCGAGATGGGCTTCTACGAGCAGTACTTC	CSAEMGFYEQYF	few	TRBV29-1	TRBJ2-7	.
TGTTCGACCGGAAGGTACGAGCAGTACTTC	CSTGRYEQYF	.	TRBV14	TRBJ2-7	.
TGCGCCAGCGGGGCCTCCTACGAGCAGTACTTC	CASGASYEQYF	many	TRBV4-1	TRBJ2-7	.
TGTGCCAGCAGGGGAGCGGCAGGTGGGGAGACCCAGTACTTC	CASRGAAGGETQYF	few	TRBV27	TRBJ2-5	.
TGTGCCAGCAGCTTAGGACTAGCGGGTCCGAATTTT	CASSLGLAGPNF	.	TRBV5-6	TRBJ2-3	TRBD2
TGTGCCACCAGGGAAACACCCGGGACCGGGGAGCTGTTTTTT	CATRETPGTGELFF	few	TRBV24-1	TRBJ2-2	.
TGTGCCAGCAGTGAGGAGGGACAGGGGGCGTGGGAAAAACTGTTTTTT	CASSEEGQGAWEKLFF	.	TRBV25-1	TRBJ1-4	TRBD1
TGCGCCAGCAGCTTGGGATTAGGGGAGGACATGTACGAGCAGTACTTC	CASSLGLGEDMYEQYF	many	TRBV5-1	TRBJ2-7	.
TGTGCCAGCAGTTTGAGTTCTAGCGGGAGCGGAAAGACCCAGTACTTC	CASSLSSSGSGKTQYF	few	TRBV12-3/TRBV12-4	TRBJ2-5	TRBD2
TGTGCCAGCAGGCTGGGGGCGCGCTATGGCTACACCTTC	CASRLGARYGYTF	.	TRBV27	TRBJ1-2	.
TGCGCCAGCAGCAGGACAGGGGCCCGTCCGTACTTC	CASSRTGARPYF	few	TRBV5-1	TRBJ2-7	TRBD1